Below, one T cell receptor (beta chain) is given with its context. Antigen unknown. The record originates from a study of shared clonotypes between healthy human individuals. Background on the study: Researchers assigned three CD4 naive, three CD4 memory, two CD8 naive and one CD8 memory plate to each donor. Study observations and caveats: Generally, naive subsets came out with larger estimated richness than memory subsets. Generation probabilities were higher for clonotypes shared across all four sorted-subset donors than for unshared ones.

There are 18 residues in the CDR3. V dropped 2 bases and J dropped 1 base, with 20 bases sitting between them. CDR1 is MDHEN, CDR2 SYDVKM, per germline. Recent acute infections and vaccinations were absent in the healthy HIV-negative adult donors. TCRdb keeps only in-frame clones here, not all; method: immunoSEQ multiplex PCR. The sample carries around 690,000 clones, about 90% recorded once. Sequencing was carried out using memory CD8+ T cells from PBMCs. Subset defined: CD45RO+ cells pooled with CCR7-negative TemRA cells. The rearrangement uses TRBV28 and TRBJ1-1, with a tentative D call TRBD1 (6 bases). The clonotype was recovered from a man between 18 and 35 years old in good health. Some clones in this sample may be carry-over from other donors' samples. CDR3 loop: CASSLIFGRGGRNTEAFF. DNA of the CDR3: TGTGCCAGCAGTTTAATTTTCGGCAGGGGAGGGCGGAACACTGAAGCTTTCTTT.